The clone carrying this T cell receptor (beta chain) was seen a few times. Its target is not known. MiXCR, applied by TCRdb to the RT-PCR reads, yields one record per CDR3 protein. The sample lists 800,000 or so distinct CDR3 sequences, over 20% occurring once. The entry originates in a study of response to subunit inactivated influenza vaccine. Study-wide findings and caveats: T cells newly recruited by each seasonal influenza vaccination are few, the authors suggested.

The CDR3 covers 13 residues. Trimming removed 8 bases from V and 4 bases from J, with 12 bases in between. The source of this sequence is a man aged 45-60 years who received an inactivated influenza vaccine. Material: PBMCs from blood, obtained 4 to 6 days after vaccination. The V call is TRBV12-3 or TRBV12-4, the J call TRBJ2-4; D unresolved. For the CDR3, the DNA is TGTGCCAGCCAGAAGGGTGGGAAAAACATTCAGTACTTC. Its translation is CASQKGGKNIQYF.